This TCR beta chain is drawn from a study of CD8+ T cells in alopecia areata. Background on the study: Oral tofacitinib, 5 to 10 mg twice daily, was given in an open-label trial. Overall study findings and caveats: Normal scalp showed lower clonality than lesional scalp, especially alopecia totalis/universalis. TCRs were shared less clearly across patients than in mice, possibly for HLA-related reasons.

Note on this clone: The antigen remains undetermined.

RNA, once extracted, was reverse transcribed into cDNA for use as the sequencing template. Measured with immunoSEQ multiplex PCR; TCRdb has only the in-frame clones, and not every one. The table has some 130,000 clones, approximately 58% seen once; the top ten hold 4.5% to 5.5%. The CDR3 length is 15 residues. The V segment lost 5 bases and the J segment 2 bases; nucleotides outside the gene matches: 4. From germline, CDR1 is SGHTA and CDR2 FQGNSA. The V and J genes are TRBV7-2 and TRBJ2-7, with 12 positions matching TRBD1. The origin of this receptor is a human donor with alopecia areata. Sequenced here: CD4+ T cells sorted from blood, sampled at week 0. Here the CDR3 reads CASSHGTGGTYEQYF. CDR3 coding DNA: TGTGCCAGCAGCCACGGGACAGGGGGCACCTACGAGCAGTACTTC.